This T cell receptor (beta chain) came from a study of OX40 agonist ivuxolimab in advanced cancers. Details on this clone: The conserved phenylalanine or tryptophan is not found at the CDR3 terminus, so this likely reflects a read error. The DNA is left out, because the CDR3 cannot be placed on it with certainty; the CDR3 is given as TCRdb lists it.

Sequenced by immunoSEQ multiplex PCR; TCRdb stores in-frame clones only, minus some. This sample has 70,000 to 85,000 clones, with 65% to 90% found just once. Specimen: CD4+ or CD8+ T cells sorted from blood, collected in a trial of the OX40 agonist ivuxolimab. The receptor comes from an adult with an advanced solid tumor such as melanoma, head and neck, liver or kidney cancer.

Here the CDR3 reads CPRDRREP. The chain employs TRBV10-3 and TRBJ2-7; the listed D gene, TRBD1, was not tested against the DNA. From its first to its last residue, the CDR3 has 8 amino acids. CDR1 ENHRY and CDR2 SYGVKD come from the germline V gene.